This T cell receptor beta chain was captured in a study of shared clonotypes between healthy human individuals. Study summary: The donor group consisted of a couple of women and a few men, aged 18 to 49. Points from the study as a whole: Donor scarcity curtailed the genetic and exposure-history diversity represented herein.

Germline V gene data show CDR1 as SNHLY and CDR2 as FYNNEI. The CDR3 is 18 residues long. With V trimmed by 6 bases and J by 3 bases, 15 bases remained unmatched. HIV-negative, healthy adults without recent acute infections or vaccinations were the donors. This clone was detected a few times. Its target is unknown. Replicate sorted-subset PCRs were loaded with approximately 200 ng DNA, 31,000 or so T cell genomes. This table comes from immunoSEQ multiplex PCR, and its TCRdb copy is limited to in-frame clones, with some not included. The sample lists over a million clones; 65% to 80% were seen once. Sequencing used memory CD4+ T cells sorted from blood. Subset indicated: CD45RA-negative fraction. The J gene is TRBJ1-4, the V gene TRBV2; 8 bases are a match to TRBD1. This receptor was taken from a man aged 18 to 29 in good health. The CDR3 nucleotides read TGTGCCAGCAGGGAGGGGGCAGGGGGCGCGGAAGCTAATGAAAAACTGTTTTTT. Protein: CASREGAGGAEANEKLFF. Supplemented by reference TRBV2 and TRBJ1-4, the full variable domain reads EPEVTQTPSHQVTQMGQEVILRCVPISNHLYFYWYRQILGQKVEFLVSFYNNEISEKSEIFDDQFSVERPDGSNFTLKIRSTKLEDSAMYFCASREGAGGAEANEKLFFGSGTQLSVL.